The present TCR beta chain was sequenced within a study of CD8+CD57+ T cells in acquired aplastic anemia. Study outcomes and limitations: Researchers report that around 31 CD8+ CDR3 sequences appeared in both patients and controls.

Previously, flow cytometry had revealed CD8+CD57+ cell expansion in the patients chosen for sequencing. Severe acquired aplastic anemia was diagnosed in all patients. In its sample, this clonotype was seen once. Its antigen is unknown. For CDR3 and TCR beta VDJ profiling, genomic DNA was the template used. Via MiXCR, TCRdb re-called the reads, giving one row per CDR3 protein. The profile shows roughly 170,000 distinct CDR3 sequences, around 50% of them singletons. This receptor was identified in a human donor with aplastic anemia. The sequenced material came from sorted CD4+, CD8+, or CD8+CD57+ T cells (not recorded which) from PBMCs.

This CDR3 is CASSVAWDISYGYTF. The CDR3 DNA follows: TGTGCCAGCAGCGTAGCTTGGGACATCTCCTATGGCTACACCTTC. The chain recombines TRBV9 with TRBJ1-2, with a weak D call TRBD1 (6 bases). Trimming removed 0 bases at V and 4 bases at J, with 13 bases between. Per the germline V gene, CDR1 is SGDLS and CDR2 is YYNGEE. The CDR3 runs to 15 residues.